Presented here are 26 T cell receptor beta chains from one specimen sequenced in a study of radiotherapy plus CTLA-4 blockade in lung cancer. TCRdb's copy holds only in-frame clones and misses some; the assay was immunoSEQ multiplex PCR. Here the sample spans about 95,000 clones, about 80% being singletons. The source was peripheral blood, collected from a patient treated with radiotherapy plus ipilimumab. Receptor source: a human donor with non-small cell lung cancer who had stable disease on radiotherapy plus ipilimumab.

This chain uses TRBV6-5 with TRBJ2-7; 9 nucleotides match TRBD1. The V gene end was trimmed by 6 bases and the J gene end by 5 bases; junction bases not matched to a gene: 5. In germline, CDR1 is MNHEY, CDR2 SVGAGI. This CDR3 is built from 13 residues. CDR3 region: CASSGTGLDEQYF. The CDR3 DNA is TGTGCCAGCAGCGGGACAGGGCTCGACGAGCAGTACTTC.

The V call is TRBV6-5, the J call TRBJ1-1; D is undetermined. V was pared by 6 bases and J by 6 bases, with 17 bases between. Per germline, CDR1 MNHEY and CDR2 SVGAGI. CDR3 length: 14 residues. CDR3 sequence reads: CASSPGALRAEAFF. The CDR3 DNA reads TGTGCCAGCAGCCCGGGCGCATTGAGGGCTGAAGCTTTCTTT.

The chain carries TRBV28 and TRBJ2-2; D might be TRBD2 (7 bases). From germline, CDR1 is MDHEN and CDR2 SYDVKM. V was trimmed by 3 bases and J by 4 bases, leaving 12 bases between them. The CDR3 covers 15 residues. DNA of the CDR3: TGTGCCAGCAGTTTTGGGGGGGCAGCCACCGGGGAGCTGTTTTTT. This codes for CASSFGGAATGELFF.

This clone was detected a few times. This chain uses TRBV7-9 with TRBJ2-7, with D unclear. Germline-derived CDR1 and CDR2 are SEHNR and FQNEAQ (reference sequence). This CDR3 has 12 amino acids. V was shortened by 4 bases and J by 6 bases, with 10 bases between the two germline ends. CDR3 protein: CASSSLTTEQYF. CDR3 bases: TGTGCCAGCAGCTCCCTTACTACCGAGCAGTACTTC.

This clone was recorded a few times. The rearrangement links TRBV6-1 to TRBJ1-6; D not certain. CDR1 MNHNS and CDR2 SASEGT come from the germline V gene. Trimming removed 10 bases at V and 10 bases at J, with 20 bases between. The CDR3 length is 14 residues. CDR3 coding DNA: TGTGCCATCCACCCCGACGGCATCGGATCACCCCTCCACTTT. Translating it yields CAIHPDGIGSPLHF.

This clone was observed a few times. The chain carries TRBV30 and TRBJ1-1, with D possibly TRBD1 on 6 matching bases. Germline CDR1 is GTSNPN and CDR2 is SVGIG (reference sequence). Trimming removed 7 bases from V and 0 bases from J, with 18 bases in between. CDR3 length equals 15 residues. The CDR3 loop reads CASAKTGHLNTEAFF. The CDR3 region has the DNA TGTGCCTCGGCAAAAACGGGACATTTGAACACTGAAGCTTTCTTT. The variable domain in full, with the rest retrieved from reference TRBV30 and TRBJ1-1, is SQTIHQWPATLVQPVGSPLSLECTVEGTSNPNLYWYRQAAGRGLQLLFYSVGIGQISSEVPQNLSASRPQDRQFILSSKKLLLSDSGFYLCASAKTGHLNTEAFFGQGTRLTVV.

Here the CDR3 reads CASSRREDTDTQYF. In DNA form, the CDR3 reads TGTGCCAGCTCCCGACGGGAGGATACAGATACGCAGTATTTT. This sequence joins TRBV18 and TRBJ2-3, with 7 bases matching TRBD2. Germline V gene data show CDR1 as KGHSH and CDR2 as LQKENI. Trimming removed 6 bases from V and 3 bases from J; junction bases left unmatched: 6. The CDR3 is 14 residues long.

The V and J genes are TRBV28 and TRBJ1-5; D is possibly TRBD1 (5 bases). This CDR3 is built from 16 residues. The germline V and J ends were trimmed by 2 bases and 0 bases, with 11 bases remaining between them. Germline values: CDR1 MDHEN, CDR2 SYDVKM. In nucleotides, the CDR3 is TGTGCCAGCAGTTTAGGTAGCCAGGGTAGCAATCAGCCCCAGCATTTT. The encoded protein is CASSLGSQGSNQPQHF.

By frequency in the sample, this clone is medium-sized. The chain links TRBV19 to TRBJ2-1, with 12 bases lining up with TRBD2. Germline V gene data show CDR1 as LNHDA and CDR2 as SQIVND (reference sequence). J lost 9 bases, V lost 0 bases, and 3 bases had no gene match. CDR3 length equals 15 residues. CDR3 bases: TGTGCCAGTAGTATAGAGGCTAGCGGGAGGGGTGAGCAGTTCTTC. Amino acid sequence: CASSIEASGRGEQFF. The variable domain in full, completed from reference TRBV19 and TRBJ2-1, reads DGGITQSPKYLFRKEGQNVTLSCEQNLNHDAMYWYRQDPGQGLRLIYYSQIVNDFQKGDIAEGYSVSREKKESFPLTVTSAQKNPTAFYLCASSIEASGRGEQFFGPGTRLTVL.

V usage is TRBV27 and J usage is TRBJ2-3, with D unresolved. Trimming cost V 7 bases and J 7 bases, with 18 bases left between them. Germline loops: CDR1 MNHEY, CDR2 SMNVEV (reference sequence). The CDR3 sequence is 14 residues long. The CDR3 DNA follows: TGTGCCAGCATGGGCGGAACATTCGGGTATACGCAGTATTTT. It specifies CASMGGTFGYTQYF.

The rearrangement uses TRBV4-1 and TRBJ2-2; TRBD1 agrees at 7 bases. Trimming removed 5 bases from V and 3 bases from J; junction bases left unmatched: 6. The germline V gene encodes CDR1 MGHRA and CDR2 YSYEKL. The CDR3 covers 15 residues. CDR3 in amino acids: CASSREGGDTGELFF. CDR3 nucleotides: TGCGCCAGCAGCAGAGAAGGGGGCGACACCGGGGAGCTGTTTTTT.

The CDR3 DNA sequence: TGCGCCAGCAGCCAAGAACCTAGCGGGTGGGGCCAAGAGACCCAGTACTTC. Translation: CASSQEPSGWGQETQYF. The chain carries TRBV4-1 and TRBJ2-5, with 8 bases lining up with TRBD2. The germline V gene has CDR1 MGHRA and CDR2 YSYEKL. V shed 0 bases, J shed 1 base, and the junction held 7 bases outside the gene matches. The CDR3 sequence is 17 residues long.

The chain carries TRBV5-6 and TRBJ1-2, with 8 bases that match TRBD1. V was pared by 4 bases and J by 6 bases, with 5 bases of the junction left unmatched. The CDR3 consists of 13 residues. Germline CDR1 and CDR2: SGHDT and YYEEEE. The CDR3 coding sequence is TGTGCCAGCAGCCCAGAGACAGGGGATGGCTACACCTTC. Amino acid sequence: CASSPETGDGYTF.

The rearrangement links TRBV19 to TRBJ1-5, with TRBD1 identical over 7 bases. This CDR3 is 17 amino acids long. Trimming at V came to 3 bases and at J to 2 bases, leaving 10 bases not matched to a gene. Germline loops: CDR1 LNHDA, CDR2 SQIVND (reference sequence). This CDR3 reads CASSMPPRQGGNQPQHF. The CDR3 DNA is TGTGCCAGTAGTATGCCCCCTCGACAGGGAGGCAATCAGCCCCAGCATTTT.

The V gene is TRBV28, the J gene TRBJ2-1; D perhaps matches TRBD2 (6 bases). V was trimmed by 6 bases and J by 9 bases, leaving 18 bases between them. The CDR3 is 14 amino acids. Germline CDR1 and CDR2: MDHEN and SYDVKM. The CDR3 loop reads CASRLRDSWVEQFF. The CDR3 DNA reads TGTGCCAGCAGACTGCGGGACTCTTGGGTTGAGCAGTTCTTC.

This chain connects TRBV7-8 to TRBJ1-5, with D possibly being TRBD1 (5 bases). V gave up 5 bases and J gave up 3 bases, with 11 bases separating them. The CDR3 covers 14 residues. Looked up from germline, CDR1 is SGHVS and CDR2 is FQNEAQ. CDR3 residues: CASSARGTNQPQHF. The CDR3 DNA is TGTGCCAGCAGCGCTAGGGGCACCAATCAGCCCCAGCATTTT.

This sequence joins TRBV1 and TRBJ2-7; the D call in the table, TRBD2, was not verified against the DNA. TRBV1 is marked as a pseudogene. The CDR3 contains 16 residues. In nucleotides, the CDR3 is TGCACCAGCAGCCCCCCGACTCCAATTGCTCCTAGTGAGCAGTACTTC. Amino acids: CTSSPPTPIAPSEQYF.

The CDR3 region has the DNA TGTGCCAGCAGCGCAGGGACGGAAGAGACCCAGTACTTC. It specifies CASSAGTEETQYF. The chain recombines TRBV7-3 with TRBJ2-5; D is possibly TRBD1 or TRBD2 (5 bases each). Trimming left V 5 bases short and J 3 bases short, with 10 bases between. Germline V gives CDR1 SGHTA, CDR2 FQGTGA. CDR3 length: 13 residues.

J is TRBJ2-7 and V is TRBV5-6, with TRBD2 identical over 8 bases. Germline assignment: CDR1 SGHDT and CDR2 YYEEEE. J was trimmed by 5 bases and V by 4 bases; bases with no gene match: 14. This CDR3 spans 16 amino acids. This chain's CDR3 is CASSRVTGGPQDEQYF. As DNA, the CDR3 is TGTGCCAGCAGCCGGGTGACGGGAGGGCCTCAGGACGAGCAGTACTTC.

This clone came up once. This chain links TRBV29-1 with TRBJ2-7, with D unclear. V was pared by 4 bases and J by 5 bases, with 9 bases between. CDR3 size: 11 residues. Germline CDR1 is SQVTM and CDR2 is ANQGSEA. In nucleotides, the CDR3 is TGCAGCGTTGTAGTGTACGACGAGCAGTACTTC. Amino acids: CSVVVYDEQYF.

V gene TRBV29-1 combines with J gene TRBJ1-4, with D hard to call. The CDR3 runs to 13 residues. Trimming removed 5 bases at V and 4 bases at J, with 11 bases between. The germline V gene encodes CDR1 SQVTM and CDR2 ANQGSEA. CDR3 amino acids: CSVRVTLNEKLFF. CDR3 bases: TGCAGCGTTCGGGTGACCCTTAATGAAAAACTGTTTTTT.

The chain couples TRBV6-5 to TRBJ2-6; D gene ambiguous. The ends were cut back, 5 bases at V and 0 bases at J, with 8 bases in the middle. The CDR3 runs 15 residues. CDR1 is MNHEY, CDR2 SVGAGI, per germline. The CDR3: CASSPSISGANVLTF. The DNA for the CDR3 is TGTGCCAGCAGTCCCTCCATCTCTGGGGCCAACGTCCTGACTTTC.

The chain couples TRBV19 to TRBJ1-1; D is possibly TRBD1 (5 bases). The CDR3 totals 14 residues. Germline V gives CDR1 LNHDA, CDR2 SQIVND (reference sequence). Trimming pared 7 bases from V and 7 bases from J, leaving 19 bases between. CDR3 region: CASTPGRDRGEAFF. CDR3 nucleotides: TGTGCCAGTACCCCCGGCAGGGATAGGGGTGAAGCTTTCTTT.

V usage is TRBV7-2 and J usage is TRBJ2-7, with 10 bases identical to TRBD2. The germline gives CDR1 SGHTA, CDR2 FQGNSA. The CDR3 has 15 amino acids. The V segment lost 3 bases and the J segment 3 bases; nucleotides outside the gene matches: 5. DNA for the CDR3: TGTGCCAGCAGCTTGTCCGGGACTAGCGACTACGAGCAGTACTTC. Residues: CASSLSGTSDYEQYF.

The gene calls are TRBV5-8 and TRBJ1-3; 8 positions match TRBD1. From germline, CDR1 is SGHTS and CDR2 YDEGEE. Trimming at V came to 4 bases and at J to 3 bases, leaving 3 bases not matched to a gene. This CDR3 has 14 residues. CDR3 sequence (DNA): TGTGCCAGCAGCGTGACAGGGGTTGGAAACACCATATATTTT. Encoded protein: CASSVTGVGNTIYF.

The chain couples TRBV7-9 to TRBJ1-1, with a weak D call TRBD1 (5 bases). Trimming pared 5 bases from V and 3 bases from J, leaving 13 bases between. CDR1 is SEHNR and CDR2 is FQNEAQ in the germline V gene (reference sequence). This CDR3 contains 14 residues. In DNA, the CDR3 is TGTGCCAGCAGCCTACTAGGGGTTGACACTGAAGCTTTCTTT. Protein: CASSLLGVDTEAFF.